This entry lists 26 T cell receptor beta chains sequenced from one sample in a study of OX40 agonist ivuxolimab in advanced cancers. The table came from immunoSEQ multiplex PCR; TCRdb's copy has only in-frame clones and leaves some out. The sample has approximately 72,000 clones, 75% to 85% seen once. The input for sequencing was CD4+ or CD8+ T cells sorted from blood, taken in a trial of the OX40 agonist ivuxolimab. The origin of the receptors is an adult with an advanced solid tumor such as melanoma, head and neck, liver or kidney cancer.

The CDR3 sequence: CATSSWPAGRRETQYF. For the CDR3, the DNA is TGTGCCACCAGCTCGTGGCCCGCAGGGCGGAGAGAGACCCAGTACTTC. The genes are TRBV15 and TRBJ2-5, with a tentative D call TRBD1 (5 bases). Deletions cut 5 bases from V and 4 bases from J, with 20 bases between. The CDR3 has 16 residues. Germline V CDR1 and CDR2: LNHNV, YYDKDF (reference sequence).

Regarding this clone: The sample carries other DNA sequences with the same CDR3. CDR3 residues: CASSLLNYEQYF. For the CDR3, the DNA is TGTGCCAGCAGTTTATTAAACTACGAGCAGTACTTC. The rearrangement links TRBV28 to TRBJ2-7; D is unresolved. CDR1 and CDR2 from the germline V gene are MDHEN and SYDVKM. V lost 1 base and J 3 bases, leaving 4 bases between the germline ends. CDR3 length equals 12 residues.

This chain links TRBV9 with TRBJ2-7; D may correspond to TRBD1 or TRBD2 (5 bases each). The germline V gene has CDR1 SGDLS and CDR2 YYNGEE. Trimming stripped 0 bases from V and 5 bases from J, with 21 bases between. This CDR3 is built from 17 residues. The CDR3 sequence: CASSVGPGQGLRDEQYF. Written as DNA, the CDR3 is TGTGCCAGCAGCGTAGGCCCCGGCCAGGGCTTGCGGGACGAGCAGTACTTC.

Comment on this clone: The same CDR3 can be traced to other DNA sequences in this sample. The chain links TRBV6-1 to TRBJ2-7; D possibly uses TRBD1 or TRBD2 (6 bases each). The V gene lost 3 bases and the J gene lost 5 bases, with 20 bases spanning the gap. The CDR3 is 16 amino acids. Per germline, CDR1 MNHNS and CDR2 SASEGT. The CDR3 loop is CASSEARGGMMNEQYF. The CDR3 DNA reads TGTGCCAGCAGTGAGGCCAGGGGCGGGATGATGAACGAGCAGTACTTC.

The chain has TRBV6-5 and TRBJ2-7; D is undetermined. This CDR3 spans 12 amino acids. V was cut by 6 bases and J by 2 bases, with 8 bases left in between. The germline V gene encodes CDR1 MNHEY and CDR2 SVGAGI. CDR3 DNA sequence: TGTGCCAGCAGCCCATCCCCCTACGAGCAGTACTTC. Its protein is CASSPSPYEQYF.

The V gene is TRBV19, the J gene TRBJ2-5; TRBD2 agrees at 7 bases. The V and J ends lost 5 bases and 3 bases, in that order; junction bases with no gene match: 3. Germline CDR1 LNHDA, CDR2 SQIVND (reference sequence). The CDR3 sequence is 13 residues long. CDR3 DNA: TGTGCCAGTAGTGGGACTACCGAAGAGACCCAGTACTTC. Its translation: CASSGTTEETQYF.

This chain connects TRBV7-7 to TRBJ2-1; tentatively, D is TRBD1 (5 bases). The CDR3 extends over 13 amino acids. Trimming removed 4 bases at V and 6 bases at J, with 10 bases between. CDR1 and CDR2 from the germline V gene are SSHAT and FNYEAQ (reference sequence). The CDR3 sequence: CASSSGQLNEQFF. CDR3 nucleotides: TGTGCCAGCAGCTCCGGACAACTCAATGAGCAGTTCTTC.

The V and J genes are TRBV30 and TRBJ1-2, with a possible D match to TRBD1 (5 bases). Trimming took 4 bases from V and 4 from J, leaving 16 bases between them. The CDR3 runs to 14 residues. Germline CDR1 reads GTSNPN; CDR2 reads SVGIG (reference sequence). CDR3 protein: CAWIVSGSPYGYTF. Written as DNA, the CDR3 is TGTGCCTGGATCGTTTCAGGGAGTCCCTATGGCTACACCTTC.

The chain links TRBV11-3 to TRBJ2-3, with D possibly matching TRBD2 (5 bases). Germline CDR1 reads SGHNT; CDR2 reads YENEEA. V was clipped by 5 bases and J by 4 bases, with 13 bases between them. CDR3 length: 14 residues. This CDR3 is CASSPGGLADTQYF. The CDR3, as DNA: TGTGCCAGCAGCCCTGGAGGTTTGGCAGATACGCAGTATTTT. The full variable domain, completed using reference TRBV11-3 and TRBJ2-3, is EAGVVQSPRYKIIEKKQPVAFWCNPISGHNTLYWYLQNLGQGPELLIRYENEEAVDDSQLPKDRFSAERLKGVDSTLKIQPAELGDSAVYLCASSPGGLADTQYFGPGTRLTVL.

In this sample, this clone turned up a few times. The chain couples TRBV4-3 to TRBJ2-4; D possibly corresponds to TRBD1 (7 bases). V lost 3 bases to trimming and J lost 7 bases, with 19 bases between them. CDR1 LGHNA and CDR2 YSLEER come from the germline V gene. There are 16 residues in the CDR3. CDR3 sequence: CASSHSRDSGRNIQYF. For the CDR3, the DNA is TGCGCCAGCAGCCATTCCCGGGACAGCGGGCGGAACATTCAGTACTTC.

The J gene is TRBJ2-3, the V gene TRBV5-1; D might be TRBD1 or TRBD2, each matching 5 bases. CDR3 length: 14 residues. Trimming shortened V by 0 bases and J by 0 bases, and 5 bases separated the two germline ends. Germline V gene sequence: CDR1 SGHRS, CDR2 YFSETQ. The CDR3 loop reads CASSLGDSTDTQYF. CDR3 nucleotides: TGCGCCAGCAGCTTGGGGGACAGCACAGATACGCAGTATTTT.

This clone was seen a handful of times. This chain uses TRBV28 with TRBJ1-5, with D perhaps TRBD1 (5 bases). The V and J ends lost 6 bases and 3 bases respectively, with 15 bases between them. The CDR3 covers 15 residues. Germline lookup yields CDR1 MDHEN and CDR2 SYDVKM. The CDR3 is CASRRDRRHNQPQHF. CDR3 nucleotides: TGTGCCAGCAGGAGGGACCGCAGACACAATCAGCCCCAGCATTTT.

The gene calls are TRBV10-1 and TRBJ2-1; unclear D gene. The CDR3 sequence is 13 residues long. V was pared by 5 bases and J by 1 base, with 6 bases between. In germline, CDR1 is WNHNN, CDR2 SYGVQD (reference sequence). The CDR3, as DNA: TGCGCCAGCAGTACTGGATCCTACAATGAGCAGTTCTTC. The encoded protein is CASSTGSYNEQFF.

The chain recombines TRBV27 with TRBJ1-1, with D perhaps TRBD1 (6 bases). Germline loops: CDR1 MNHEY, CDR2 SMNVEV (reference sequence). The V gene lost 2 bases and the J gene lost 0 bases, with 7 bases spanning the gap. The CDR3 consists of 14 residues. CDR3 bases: TGTGCCAGCAGTTTAGGACAGATGAACACTGAAGCTTTCTTT. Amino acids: CASSLGQMNTEAFF.

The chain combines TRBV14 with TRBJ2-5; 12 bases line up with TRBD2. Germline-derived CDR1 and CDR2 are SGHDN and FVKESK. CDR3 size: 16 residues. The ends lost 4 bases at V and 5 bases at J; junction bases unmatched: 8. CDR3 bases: TGTGCCAGCAGCCCTCTAGCGGGAGGGCCGGTGGAGACCCAGTACTTC. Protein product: CASSPLAGGPVETQYF.

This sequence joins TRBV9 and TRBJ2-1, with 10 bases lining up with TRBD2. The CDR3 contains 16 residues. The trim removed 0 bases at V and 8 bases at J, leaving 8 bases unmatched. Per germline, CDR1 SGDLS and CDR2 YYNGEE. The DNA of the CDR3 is TGTGCCAGCAGCGTAGAGTCTAGCGGGAGAGTCTATGAGCAGTTCTTC. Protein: CASSVESSGRVYEQFF.

The CDR3 is CASAGQGAVGGYTF. CDR3 nucleotides: TGTGCCAGCGCCGGACAGGGGGCGGTGGGGGGCTACACCTTC. The chain links TRBV6-1 to TRBJ1-2, with 11 bases that match TRBD1. The CDR3 sequence is 14 residues long. CDR1 is MNHNS and CDR2 is SASEGT in the germline V gene. Germline trimming cut 8 bases from V and 8 bases from J; bases unmatched to any gene: 10.

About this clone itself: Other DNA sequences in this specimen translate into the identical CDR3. The CDR3 protein is CASSQDLDGQPQHF. The CDR3 DNA follows: TGCGCCAGCAGCCAAGACTTGGATGGTCAGCCCCAGCATTTT. This chain links TRBV4-1 with TRBJ1-5; D not resolved. This CDR3 has 14 residues. The V end was cut by 0 bases, the J end by 6 bases, with 9 bases between. Germline lookup yields CDR1 MGHRA and CDR2 YSYEKL.

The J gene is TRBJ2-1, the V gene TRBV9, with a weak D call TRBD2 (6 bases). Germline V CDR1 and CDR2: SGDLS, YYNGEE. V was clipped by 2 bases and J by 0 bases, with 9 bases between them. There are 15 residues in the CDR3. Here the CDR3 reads CASSVYGSSYNEQFF. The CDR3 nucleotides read TGTGCCAGCAGCGTTTACGGGAGCTCCTACAATGAGCAGTTCTTC.

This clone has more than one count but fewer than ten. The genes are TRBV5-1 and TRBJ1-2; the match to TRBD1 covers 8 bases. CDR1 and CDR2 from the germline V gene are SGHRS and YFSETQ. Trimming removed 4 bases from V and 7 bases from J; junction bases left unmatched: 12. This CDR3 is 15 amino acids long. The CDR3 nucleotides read TGCGCCAGCAGCCTCGACCCGGCAGGGGGCTCTGGCTACACCTTC. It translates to CASSLDPAGGSGYTF.

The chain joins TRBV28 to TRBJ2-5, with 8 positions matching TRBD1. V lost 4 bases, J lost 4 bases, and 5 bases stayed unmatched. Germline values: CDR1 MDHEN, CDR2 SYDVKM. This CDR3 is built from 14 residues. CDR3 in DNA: TGTGCCAGCAGTTCGCGGACAGGGCTAGAGACCCAGTACTTC. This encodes CASSSRTGLETQYF. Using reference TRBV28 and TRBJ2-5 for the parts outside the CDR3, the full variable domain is DVKVTQSSRYLVKRTGEKVFLECVQDMDHENMFWYRQDPGLGLRLIYFSYDVKMKEKGDIPEGYSVSREKKERFSLILESASTNQTSMYLCASSSRTGLETQYFGPGTRLLVL.

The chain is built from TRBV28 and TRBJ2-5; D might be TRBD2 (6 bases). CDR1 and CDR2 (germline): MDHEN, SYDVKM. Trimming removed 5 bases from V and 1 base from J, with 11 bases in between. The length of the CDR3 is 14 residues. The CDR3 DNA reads TGTGCCAGCAGTCCGTTAGCGGTCCAAGAGACCCAGTACTTC. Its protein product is CASSPLAVQETQYF.

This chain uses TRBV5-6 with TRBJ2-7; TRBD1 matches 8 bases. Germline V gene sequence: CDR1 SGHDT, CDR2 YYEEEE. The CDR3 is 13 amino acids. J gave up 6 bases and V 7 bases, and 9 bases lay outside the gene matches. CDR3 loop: CASGRDRSGEQYF. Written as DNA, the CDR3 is TGTGCCAGCGGACGGGACAGGTCGGGCGAGCAGTACTTC.

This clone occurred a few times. The CDR3 DNA sequence: TGTGCCAGCAGCGTAGCTCCCCTTAACATGAACACTGAAGCTTTCTTT. Its translation: CASSVAPLNMNTEAFF. The chain employs TRBV9 and TRBJ1-1; D gene ambiguous. The CDR3 spans 16 residues. V shed 0 bases and J shed 0 bases, with 12 bases lying between them. CDR1 SGDLS and CDR2 YYNGEE come from the germline V gene.

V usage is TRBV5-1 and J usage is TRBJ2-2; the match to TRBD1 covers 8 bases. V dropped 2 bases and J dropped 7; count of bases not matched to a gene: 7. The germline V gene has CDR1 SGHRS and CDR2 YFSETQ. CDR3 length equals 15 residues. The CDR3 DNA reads TGCGCCAGCAGCTTACGCAGGGGGCGCGACGGGGAGCTGTTTTTT. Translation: CASSLRRGRDGELFF.

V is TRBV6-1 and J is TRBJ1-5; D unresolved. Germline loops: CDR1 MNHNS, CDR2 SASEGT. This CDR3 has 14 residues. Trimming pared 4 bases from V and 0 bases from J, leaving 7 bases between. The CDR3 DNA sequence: TGTGCCAGCAGTGTAGCACCTAGCAATCAGCCCCAGCATTTT. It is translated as CASSVAPSNQPQHF.